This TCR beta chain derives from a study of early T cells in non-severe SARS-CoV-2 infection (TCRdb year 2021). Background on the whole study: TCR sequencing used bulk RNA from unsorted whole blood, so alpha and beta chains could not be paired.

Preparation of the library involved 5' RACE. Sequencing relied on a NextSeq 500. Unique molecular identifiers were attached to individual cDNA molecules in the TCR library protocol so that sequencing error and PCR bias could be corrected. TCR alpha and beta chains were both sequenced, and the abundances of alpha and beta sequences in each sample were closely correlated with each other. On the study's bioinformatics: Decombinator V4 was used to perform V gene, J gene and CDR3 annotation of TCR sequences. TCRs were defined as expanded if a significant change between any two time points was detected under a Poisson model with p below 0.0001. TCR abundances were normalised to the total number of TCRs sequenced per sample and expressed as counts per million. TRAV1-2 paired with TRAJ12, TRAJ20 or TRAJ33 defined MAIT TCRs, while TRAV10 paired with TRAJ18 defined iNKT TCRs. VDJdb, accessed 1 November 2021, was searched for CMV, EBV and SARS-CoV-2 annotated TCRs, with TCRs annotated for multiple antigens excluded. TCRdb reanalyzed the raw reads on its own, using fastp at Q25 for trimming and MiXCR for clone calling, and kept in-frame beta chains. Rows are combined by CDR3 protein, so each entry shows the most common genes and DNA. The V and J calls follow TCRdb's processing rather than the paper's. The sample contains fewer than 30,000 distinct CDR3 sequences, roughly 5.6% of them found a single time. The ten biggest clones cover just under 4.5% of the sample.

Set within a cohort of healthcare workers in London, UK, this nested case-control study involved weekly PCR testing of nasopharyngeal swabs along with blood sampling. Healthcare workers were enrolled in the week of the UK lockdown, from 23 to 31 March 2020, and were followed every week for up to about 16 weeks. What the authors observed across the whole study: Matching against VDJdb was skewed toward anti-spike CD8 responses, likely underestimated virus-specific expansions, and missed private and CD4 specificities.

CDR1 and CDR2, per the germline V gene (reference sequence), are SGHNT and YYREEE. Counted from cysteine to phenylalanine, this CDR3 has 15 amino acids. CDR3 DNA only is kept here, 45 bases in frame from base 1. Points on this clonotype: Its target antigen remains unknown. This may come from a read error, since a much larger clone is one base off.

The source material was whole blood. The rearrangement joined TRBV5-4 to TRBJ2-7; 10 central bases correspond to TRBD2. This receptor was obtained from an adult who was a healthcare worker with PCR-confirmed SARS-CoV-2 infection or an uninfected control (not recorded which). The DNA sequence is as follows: TGTGCCAGCAGCTCGGGACTAGCGACCTCCTACAAGCAGTACTTC. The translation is CASSSGLATSYKQYF.